This T cell receptor (beta chain) was sequenced during a study of blood T cell repertoires in COVID-19. Study background: Spain, Italy and the United States supplied samples that represented acute and convalescent COVID-19. T cells, B-cell-depleted T cells, or PBMCs supplied cDNA or gDNA.

This clone was detected once. In the study's own analysis: How many nucleated cells were present was estimated from reference gene primer amplification. The protocol was immunoSEQ multiplex PCR, while the TCRdb copy is restricted to in-frame clones and leaves out a portion. V and J calls and clone size follow that table, whereas D and trimming were derived from the DNA. The sample has 55,000 to 75,000 clones; 80% to 90% are singletons. Sequences were obtained from peripheral blood. The sequence was collected from a human donor in a cohort sampled during active COVID-19.

The CDR3 is CASSLEVGRDSYGYTF. DNA of the CDR3: TGTGCCAGCAGCTTAGAGGTGGGCCGGGACAGTTATGGCTACACCTTC. The chain joins TRBV7-2 to TRBJ1-2; 7 nucleotides match TRBD1. Germline values: CDR1 SGHTA, CDR2 FQGNSA. The length of the CDR3 is 16 residues. V trimming: 1 base; J trimming: 5 bases; junction bases outside the gene matches: 10.